The text below deals with one T cell receptor beta chain. The data originate from a study of chemoradiotherapy in HPV16-positive cancers. Using immunoSEQ multiplex PCR, the repertoire was profiled, and TCRdb retains in-frame clones only, with some absent. The table has 900 to 1,100 clones, just under 75% seen once. Sequences were derived from tumor tissue, sampled from a patient who underwent chemoradiotherapy. This TCR was recovered from a human donor with HPV-associated anogenital cancer.

The CDR3 region is CSVEVFLQGVLDEQFF. As DNA, the CDR3 is TGCAGCGTTGAGGTGTTCTTACAGGGGGTACTTGATGAGCAGTTCTTC. The chain employs TRBV29-1 and TRBJ2-1; 8 bases agree with TRBD1. J lost 8 bases, V lost 3 bases, and 15 bases had no gene match. The CDR3 covers 16 residues. Germline CDR1 is SQVTM and CDR2 is ANQGSEA.